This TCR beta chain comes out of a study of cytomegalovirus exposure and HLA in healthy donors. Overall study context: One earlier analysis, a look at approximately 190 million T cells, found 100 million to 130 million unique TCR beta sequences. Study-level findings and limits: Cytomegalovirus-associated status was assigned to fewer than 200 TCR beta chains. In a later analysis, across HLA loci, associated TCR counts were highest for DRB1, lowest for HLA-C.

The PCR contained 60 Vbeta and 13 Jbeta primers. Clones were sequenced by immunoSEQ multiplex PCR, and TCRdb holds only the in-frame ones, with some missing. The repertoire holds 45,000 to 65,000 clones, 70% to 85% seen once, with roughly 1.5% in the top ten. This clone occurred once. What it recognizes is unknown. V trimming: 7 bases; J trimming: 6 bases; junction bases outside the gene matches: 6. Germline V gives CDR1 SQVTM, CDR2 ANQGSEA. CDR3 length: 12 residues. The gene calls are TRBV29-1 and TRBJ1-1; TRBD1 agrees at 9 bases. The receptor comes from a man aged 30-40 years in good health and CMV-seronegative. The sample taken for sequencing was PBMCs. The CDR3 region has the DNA TGCAGCGCGGGACAGGGTATACCTGAAGCTTTCTTT. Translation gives CSAGQGIPEAFF. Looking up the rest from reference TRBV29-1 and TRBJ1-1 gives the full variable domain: SAVISQKPSRDICQRGTSLTIQCQVDSQVTMMFWYRQQPGQSLTLIATANQGSEATYESGFVIDKFPISRPNLTFSTLTVSNMSPEDSSIYLCSAGQGIPEAFFGQGTRLTVV.